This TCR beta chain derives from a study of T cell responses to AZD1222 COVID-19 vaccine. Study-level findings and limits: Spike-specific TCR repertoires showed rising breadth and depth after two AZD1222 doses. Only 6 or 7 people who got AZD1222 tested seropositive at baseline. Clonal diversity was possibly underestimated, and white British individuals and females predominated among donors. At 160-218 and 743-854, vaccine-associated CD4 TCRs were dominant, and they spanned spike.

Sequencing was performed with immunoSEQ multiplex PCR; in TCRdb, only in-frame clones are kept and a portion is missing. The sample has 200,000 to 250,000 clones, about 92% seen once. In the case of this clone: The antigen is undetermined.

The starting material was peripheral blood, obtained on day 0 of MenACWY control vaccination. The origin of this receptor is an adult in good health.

Here the CDR3 reads CASGLNTGNEQYF. The CDR3 DNA sequence: TGTGCTAGTGGTTTGAACACAGGTAACGAGCAGTACTTC. The chain joins TRBV12-5 to TRBJ2-7; possible D gene TRBD1, 5 bases. The CDR3 extends over 13 amino acids. Germline V gives CDR1 LGHNT, CDR2 FRNRAP. V was pared by 2 bases and J by 5 bases, with 10 bases between. The variable domain in full, with the rest retrieved from reference TRBV12-5 and TRBJ2-7, is DARVTQTPRHKVTEMGQEVTMRCQPILGHNTVFWYRQTMMQGLELLAYFRNRAPLDDSGMPKDRFSAEMPDATLATLKIQPSEPRDSAVYFCASGLNTGNEQYFGPGTRLTVT.